These 30 T cell receptor beta chains originate from one sample sequenced in a study of T cell responses to AZD1222 COVID-19 vaccine. Produced via immunoSEQ multiplex PCR; TCRdb's table is partial and in-frame only. The sample consists of 150,000 to 200,000 clones, 70% to 90% of them appearing once. This sample comprised peripheral blood, obtained on day 0 of AZD1222 vaccination. The source of these receptors is an adult in good health.

The chain combines TRBV19 with TRBJ1-1; the match to TRBD1 covers 9 bases. CDR1 is LNHDA and CDR2 is SQIVND in the germline V gene (reference sequence). The ends lost 3 bases at V and 6 bases at J; junction bases unmatched: 11. The CDR3 sequence is 16 residues long. The CDR3 protein is CASSISEQGAGAEAFF. CDR3 bases: TGTGCCAGTAGTATTTCGGAACAGGGGGCTGGGGCTGAAGCTTTCTTT.

CDR3 in DNA: TGTGCCAGCAGTTGGCGGGGAGTAGTAAACGAGCAGTACTTC. Translated: CASSWRGVVNEQYF. J is TRBJ2-7 and V is TRBV27; possibly TRBD2 for D (6 bases). V was clipped by 4 bases and J by 5 bases, with 15 bases between them. In germline, CDR1 is MNHEY, CDR2 SMNVEV (reference sequence). The CDR3 contains 14 residues.

V gene TRBV12-3 or TRBV12-4 combines with J gene TRBJ1-6; D might be TRBD1 (5 bases). V dropped 4 bases and J dropped 7 bases, with 8 bases sitting between them. The CDR3 contains 13 residues. In DNA, the CDR3 is TGTGCCAGCAGTTCAGGGTACAATTCACCCCTCCACTTT. It encodes CASSSGYNSPLHF.

DNA for the CDR3: TGTGCCAGCAGCCAAGCTTGGCGGATTAATTCACCCCTCCACTTT. Its translation is CASSQAWRINSPLHF. V usage is TRBV14 and J usage is TRBJ1-6; D is ambiguous. The ends were cut back, 1 base at V and 6 bases at J, with 10 bases in the middle. Germline-derived CDR1 and CDR2 are SGHDN and FVKESK. The length of the CDR3 is 15 residues.

CDR3 in amino acids: CASSEAPTYEQYF. DNA of the CDR3: TGTGCCAGCAGTGAAGCTCCTACCTACGAGCAGTACTTC. This chain joins TRBV6-1 and TRBJ2-7; D unclear. V lost 0 bases and J 2 bases, leaving 5 bases between the germline ends. The length of the CDR3 is 13 residues. Germline V gene data show CDR1 as MNHNS and CDR2 as SASEGT.

The chain carries TRBV4-3 and TRBJ2-1, with TRBD1 matching 10 bases. The ends lost 4 bases at V and 3 bases at J; junction bases unmatched: 3. CDR1 and CDR2 (germline): LGHNA, YSLEER. The CDR3 sequence is 15 residues long. In nucleotides, the CDR3 is TGCGCCAGCAGCCTCGGGACAGGGGTCTACAATGAGCAGTTCTTC. Residues: CASSLGTGVYNEQFF.

The V call is TRBV4-1, the J call TRBJ2-2; D not certain. The CDR3 loop spans 13 amino acids. Germline V lookup: CDR1 MGHRA, CDR2 YSYEKL. V was clipped by 5 bases and J by 4 bases, with 8 bases between them. The CDR3 spells CASSTGPTGELFF. CDR3 DNA: TGCGCCAGCAGCACGGGCCCCACCGGGGAGCTGTTTTTT.

The rearrangement uses TRBV7-9 and TRBJ2-7; D perhaps matches TRBD2 (5 bases). V lost 4 bases and J lost 1, with 20 bases in between. In germline, CDR1 is SEHNR, CDR2 FQNEAQ (reference sequence). The CDR3 runs to 17 residues. CDR3 protein: CASSSQTGQGGSYEQYF. The CDR3 nucleotides are TGTGCCAGCAGCTCCCAGACCGGTCAAGGAGGTTCCTACGAGCAGTACTTC.

The rearrangement links TRBV9 to TRBJ2-7; 13 nucleotides line up with TRBD2. This CDR3 spans 15 amino acids. V shed 4 bases, J shed 6 bases, and the junction held 7 bases outside the gene matches. CDR1 is SGDLS, CDR2 YYNGEE, per germline. This CDR3 is CASSFGLAGVGEQYF. The DNA of the CDR3 is TGTGCCAGCAGCTTCGGACTAGCGGGAGTTGGCGAGCAGTACTTC.

V gene TRBV3-1 (or the pseudogene TRBV3-2) combines with J gene TRBJ2-7, with D perhaps TRBD1 or TRBD2 (7 bases each). Germline CDR1 is LGHDT and CDR2 is YNNKEL (reference sequence). The CDR3 loop spans 16 amino acids. Trimming removed 2 bases at V and 2 bases at J, with 16 bases between. The CDR3 DNA reads TGTGCCAGCAGCCAAAGGGGGGGACAGAGAACCTACGAGCAGTACTTC. Protein product: CASSQRGGQRTYEQYF.

The chain carries TRBV30 and TRBJ1-1, with 7 nucleotides matching TRBD1. V shed 1 base, J shed 4 bases, and the junction held 6 bases outside the gene matches. Per the germline V gene, CDR1 is GTSNPN and CDR2 is SVGIG (reference sequence). The CDR3 totals 14 residues. CDR3 protein: CAWSALTGPTEAFF. The CDR3 nucleotides are TGTGCCTGGAGTGCGCTGACAGGGCCCACTGAAGCTTTCTTT.

The chain employs TRBV10-3 and TRBJ2-5; D assignment may be TRBD1 or TRBD2 (5 bases each). Germline loops: CDR1 ENHRY, CDR2 SYGVKD. The CDR3 is made up of 15 amino acids. The V gene lost 5 bases and the J gene lost 0 bases, with 13 bases spanning the gap. In nucleotides, the CDR3 is TGTGCCATCAGTTCCGGGACCCTGTACCAAGAGACCCAGTACTTC. Translation gives CAISSGTLYQETQYF.

The rearrangement links TRBV14 to TRBJ2-4; D not certain. This CDR3 is built from 11 residues. The germline V and J ends were trimmed by 5 bases and 9 bases, with 8 bases remaining between them. The germline V gene encodes CDR1 SGHDN and CDR2 FVKESK. The CDR3 DNA is TGTGCCAGCAGCTCGGCTGGCATTCAGTACTTC. Translation gives CASSSAGIQYF.

The chain has TRBV30 and TRBJ2-3; the match to TRBD2 covers 12 bases. The CDR3 has 13 residues. The ends lost 4 bases at V and 5 bases at J; junction bases unmatched: 1. Germline V gene data show CDR1 as GTSNPN and CDR2 as SVGIG (reference sequence). CDR3 in amino acids: CAWTSGGGDTQYF. For the CDR3, the DNA is TGTGCCTGGACTAGCGGGGGGGGAGATACGCAGTATTTT. The full variable domain, completed using reference TRBV30 and TRBJ2-3, is SQTIHQWPATLVQPVGSPLSLECTVEGTSNPNLYWYRQAAGRGLQLLFYSVGIGQISSEVPQNLSASRPQDRQFILSSKKLLLSDSGFYLCAWTSGGGDTQYFGPGTRLTVL.

This chain connects TRBV6-5 to TRBJ1-5; a weak D match, TRBD1 (5 bases). CDR1 and CDR2 from the germline V gene are MNHEY and SVGAGI. There are 13 residues in the CDR3. The V end was cut by 6 bases, the J end by 1 base, with 7 bases between. The DNA for the CDR3 is TGTGCCAGCAGCCACAGGAGCAATCAGCCCCAGCATTTT. It specifies CASSHRSNQPQHF.

The rearrangement links TRBV9 to TRBJ2-3; 12 nucleotides align to TRBD2. V was pared by 0 bases and J by 6 bases, with 8 bases of the junction left unmatched. Germline V gene lookup returns CDR1 SGDLS and CDR2 YYNGEE. The CDR3 consists of 17 residues. As DNA, the CDR3 is TGTGCCAGCAGCGTAGGTTGGGGACTAGCGGGTAGCGATACGCAGTATTTT. This gives the protein CASSVGWGLAGSDTQYF.

The chain recombines TRBV12-3 or TRBV12-4 with TRBJ2-7, with D possibly being TRBD2 (5 bases). V was pared by 6 bases and J by 3 bases, with 9 bases between. The CDR3 is made up of 12 amino acids. The CDR3 here is CASRSGDYEQYF. CDR3 bases: TGTGCCAGCAGGTCCGGGGACTACGAGCAGTACTTC.

This clone has a single count. This chain uses TRBV7-8 with TRBJ2-5; TRBD2 might be the D (5 bases). Between the trimmed V and J ends, which lost 6 bases and 4 bases, there was a span of 12 bases. The length of the CDR3 is 13 residues. The V gene's germline CDR1 is SGHVS and CDR2 FQNEAQ. In nucleotides, the CDR3 is TGTGCCAGCAGTCCCGGTGGGAGAGAGACCCAGTACTTC. Translated: CASSPGGRETQYF. Based on the CDR3 plus reference TRBV7-8 and TRBJ2-5, the full variable domain is GAGVSQSPRYKVAKRGQDVALRCDPISGHVSLFWYQQALGQGPEFLTYFQNEAQLDKSGLPSDRFFAERPEGSVSTLKIQRTQQEDSAVYLCASSPGGRETQYFGPGTRLLVL.

The V call is TRBV4-1, the J call TRBJ2-5, with 9 bases that match TRBD2. Germline CDR1 and CDR2: MGHRA and YSYEKL. The CDR3 runs 16 residues. Trimming cost V 0 bases and J 6 bases; bases outside gene matches: 8. The CDR3 is CASSQDMGSGGQTQYF. The CDR3 DNA sequence: TGCGCCAGCAGCCAAGATATGGGTAGCGGGGGACAGACCCAGTACTTC.

The chain joins TRBV4-1 to TRBJ2-7, with 9 bases identical to TRBD1. In germline, CDR1 is MGHRA, CDR2 YSYEKL. This CDR3 is 17 amino acids long. V was clipped by 3 bases and J by 7 bases; unmatched bases: 16. The CDR3 DNA reads as TGCGCCAGCAGCCAGGCTTTCACCGGGACAGGGATCCCTGAGCAGTACTTC. It encodes CASSQAFTGTGIPEQYF.

The J gene is TRBJ2-4, the V gene TRBV19, with a possible D match to TRBD1 (6 bases). The germline CDR1 and CDR2 sequences are LNHDA and SQIVND (reference sequence). V was trimmed by 3 bases and J by 0 bases, leaving 12 bases between them. The length of the CDR3 is 16 residues. The CDR3 protein is CASSIYQGLAKNIQYF. CDR3 DNA sequence: TGTGCCAGTAGTATTTACCAGGGGCTAGCCAAAAACATTCAGTACTTC.

The V and J genes are TRBV21-1 and TRBJ1-1; no DNA check was done on the table's D call, TRBD1. TRBV21-1 is reported as a pseudogene. The CDR3 has 15 amino acids. CDR3 sequence: CASSAQGNRNTEAFF. DNA of the CDR3: TGTGCCAGCAGCGCACAGGGGAATAGGAACACTGAAGCTTTCTTT.

The CDR3 is CASSNTGAGELFF. The CDR3 region has the DNA TGTGCCAGCAGTAATACAGGGGCCGGGGAGCTGTTTTTT. The chain couples TRBV6-2 or TRBV6-3 to TRBJ2-2, with TRBD1 matching over 7 bases. V was pared by 5 bases and J by 6 bases, with 3 bases of the junction left unmatched. This CDR3 region has 13 residues. Germline values: CDR1 MNHEY, CDR2 SVGEGT.

The CDR3 sequence is CASSLRATGSEAFF. The CDR3 DNA reads TGTGCCAGCAGCTTGAGGGCGACAGGCTCTGAAGCTTTCTTT. V and J are TRBV5-6 and TRBJ1-1; TRBD1 is a possible D gene (6 bases). Germline-derived CDR1 and CDR2 are SGHDT and YYEEEE. The CDR3 is made up of 14 amino acids. Trimming took 1 base from V and 6 from J, leaving 13 bases between them.

The chain has TRBV7-9 and TRBJ2-3; D perhaps matches TRBD2 (6 bases). CDR3 length equals 16 residues. Germline CDR1 reads SEHNR; CDR2 reads FQNEAQ (reference sequence). The V end was cut by 0 bases, the J end by 2 bases, with 12 bases between. The CDR3 here is CASSLAVPGLTDTQYF. As DNA, the CDR3 is TGTGCCAGCAGCTTAGCGGTCCCGGGACTCACAGATACGCAGTATTTT.

Comments on this clone: Additional DNA sequences in this sample encode the identical CDR3. The chain links TRBV6-5 to TRBJ1-1, with no clear D. CDR3 length: 11 residues. CDR1 and CDR2 from the germline V gene are MNHEY and SVGAGI. Between the trimmed V and J ends, which lost 4 bases and 4 bases, there was a span of 4 bases. CDR3: CASSSFTEAFF. Here the CDR3 DNA reads TGTGCCAGCAGTTCTTTCACTGAAGCTTTCTTT.

The table lists this clone with a few counts. The chain joins TRBV27 to TRBJ2-5; D uncertain. Germline V lookup: CDR1 MNHEY, CDR2 SMNVEV (reference sequence). V was trimmed by 6 bases and J by 0 bases, leaving 11 bases between them. The CDR3 runs to 14 residues. The CDR3 region is CASSTVGYQETQYF. The CDR3 DNA is TGTGCCAGCAGCACAGTGGGGTACCAAGAGACCCAGTACTTC.

The gene calls are TRBV5-1 and TRBJ2-7, with D perhaps TRBD2 (6 bases). The germline V and J ends were trimmed by 6 bases and 0 bases, with 16 bases remaining between them. This CDR3 comprises 15 residues. Germline assignment: CDR1 SGHRS and CDR2 YFSETQ. CDR3 residues: CASTHRPGLSYEQYF. CDR3 DNA: TGCGCCAGCACGCATAGACCGGGACTCTCCTACGAGCAGTACTTC.

This clone occurred once. The J gene is TRBJ1-2, the V gene TRBV6-5; 8 positions agree with TRBD1. V gave up 0 bases and J gave up 8 bases; unmatched junction bases: 8. Germline CDR1 reads MNHEY; CDR2 reads SVGAGI. The CDR3 spans 15 residues. This CDR3 reads CASSYSQGAGNGYTF. As DNA, the CDR3 is TGTGCCAGCAGTTACTCGCAGGGGGCTGGTAACGGCTACACCTTC.

The chain is built from TRBV30 and TRBJ1-5, with D tentatively TRBD1 (5 bases). The CDR3 loop spans 14 amino acids. Trimming took 1 base from V and 4 from J, leaving 11 bases between them. Germline V gives CDR1 GTSNPN, CDR2 SVGIG (reference sequence). DNA for the CDR3: TGTGCCTGGAGTGAGAGTGGGGCAAATCAGCCCCAGCATTTT. Translating it yields CAWSESGANQPQHF.